Each of the 7 T cell receptor beta chains below was sequenced from the same sample in a study of cytomegalovirus exposure and HLA in healthy donors. PCR used 60 Vbeta primers and 13 Jbeta primers. The protocol was immunoSEQ multiplex PCR, while the TCRdb copy is restricted to in-frame clones and leaves out a portion. The data hold roughly 100,000 clones, with about 80% observed a single time. The source material was PBMCs. Receptors originate from a woman in her forties in good health and CMV-seronegative.

This rearrangement joins TRBV23-1 to TRBJ1-2; TRBD1 agrees at 7 bases. TRBV23-1 qualifies as an ORF whose function is uncertain. CDR3 length equals 13 residues. Trimming cost V 3 bases and J 2 bases; bases outside gene matches: 0. DNA of the CDR3: TGCGCCAGCAGTCAGACAGGGAACTATGGCTACACCTTC. This gives the protein CASSQTGNYGYTF.

This clone was seen just once. This chain joins TRBV28 and TRBJ1-1; a possible D gene is TRBD1 (6 bases). The CDR3 is 15 residues long. V lost 6 bases and J lost 0, with 14 bases in between. From germline, CDR1 is MDHEN and CDR2 SYDVKM. This CDR3 reads CASSRTGTMNTEAFF. The CDR3 DNA reads TGTGCCAGCAGCCGAACAGGGACAATGAACACTGAAGCTTTCTTT.

This clone has only a few counts. V and J are TRBV14 and TRBJ2-1, with 10 bases aligning to TRBD2. The V and J ends lost 4 bases and 2 bases, in that order; junction bases with no gene match: 8. The CDR3 covers 17 residues. The germline V gene encodes CDR1 SGHDN and CDR2 FVKESK. CDR3 residues: CASSPLAGASAYNEQFF. Here the CDR3 DNA reads TGTGCCAGCAGCCCCCTAGCGGGGGCTTCCGCCTACAATGAGCAGTTCTTC.

The chain links TRBV10-3 to TRBJ2-2; 13 nucleotides match TRBD2. The J segment lost 5 bases and the V segment lost 6 bases, leaving 6 bases of the junction unmatched. The CDR3 consists of 16 residues. Germline V gene data show CDR1 as ENHRY and CDR2 as SYGVKD. CDR3 region: CAIRLGLAGQTGELFF. Written as DNA, the CDR3 is TGTGCCATCAGACTGGGACTAGCGGGACAAACCGGGGAGCTGTTTTTT.

With respect to this clone: An end of the junction does not agree with germline; a read error may underlie this. The chain employs TRBV27 and TRBJ1-1, with TRBD1 matching over 10 bases. CDR3 length: 19 residues. CDR1 MNHEY and CDR2 SMNVEV come from the germline V gene (reference sequence). Written as DNA, the CDR3 is TGTGCCAGCAATTTATCGTGGGGACAGGGGACGATTCTGAACACTGAAGCTTTCTTT. As protein: CASNLSWGQGTILNTEAFF.

The chain links TRBV10-1 to TRBJ2-3, with TRBD1 as a possible D gene (6 bases). Germline lookup yields CDR1 WNHNN and CDR2 SYGVQD (reference sequence). Trimming pared 7 bases from V and 8 bases from J, leaving 28 bases between. The CDR3 extends over 17 amino acids. The CDR3 DNA reads as TGCGCCAGCATCCACGCGTGGGCGGAGAGGGGGTGGGGTACGCAGTATTTT. Protein product: CASIHAWAERGWGTQYF.

The table lists this clone with a count of one. V is TRBV28 and J is TRBJ2-7; D is possibly TRBD2 (5 bases). The V end lost 3 bases, the J end lost 7 bases, and 19 bases lay between the germline ends. The CDR3 loop spans 15 amino acids. Germline V gives CDR1 MDHEN, CDR2 SYDVKM. This CDR3 is CASSLSGPYRGEQYF. The CDR3 bases are TGTGCCAGCAGTTTGAGTGGCCCGTACCGAGGGGAGCAGTACTTC.